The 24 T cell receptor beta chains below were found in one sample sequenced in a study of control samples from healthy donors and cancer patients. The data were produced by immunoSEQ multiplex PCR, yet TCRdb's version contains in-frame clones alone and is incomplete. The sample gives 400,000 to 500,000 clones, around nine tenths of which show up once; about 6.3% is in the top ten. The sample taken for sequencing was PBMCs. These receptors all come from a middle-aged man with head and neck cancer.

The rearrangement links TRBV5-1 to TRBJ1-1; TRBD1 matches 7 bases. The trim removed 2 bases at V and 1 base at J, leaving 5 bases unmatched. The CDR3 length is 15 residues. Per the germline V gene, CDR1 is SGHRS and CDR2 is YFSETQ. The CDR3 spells CASSLAGTANTEAFF. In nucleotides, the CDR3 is TGCGCCAGCAGCTTAGCCGGGACAGCGAACACTGAAGCTTTCTTT.

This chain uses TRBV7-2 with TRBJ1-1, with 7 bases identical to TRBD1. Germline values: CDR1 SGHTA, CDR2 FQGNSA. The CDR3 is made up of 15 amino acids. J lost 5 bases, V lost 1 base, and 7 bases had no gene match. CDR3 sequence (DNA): TGTGCCAGCAGCTTAGACAGGGGCAAAAGAACTGAAGCTTTCTTT. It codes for CASSLDRGKRTEAFF. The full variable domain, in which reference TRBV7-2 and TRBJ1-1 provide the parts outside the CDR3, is GAGVSQSPSNKVTEKGKDVELRCDPISGHTALYWYRQSLGQGLEFLIYFQGNSAPDKSGLPSDRFSAERTGGSVSTLTIQRTQQEDSAVYLCASSLDRGKRTEAFFGQGTRLTVV.

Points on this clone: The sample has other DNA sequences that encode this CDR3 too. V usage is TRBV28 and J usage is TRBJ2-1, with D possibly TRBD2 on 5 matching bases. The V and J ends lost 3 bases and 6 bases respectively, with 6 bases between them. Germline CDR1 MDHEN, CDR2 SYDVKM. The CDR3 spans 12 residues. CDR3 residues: CASSFSGNEQFF. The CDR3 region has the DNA TGTGCCAGCAGTTTCAGCGGCAATGAGCAGTTCTTC.

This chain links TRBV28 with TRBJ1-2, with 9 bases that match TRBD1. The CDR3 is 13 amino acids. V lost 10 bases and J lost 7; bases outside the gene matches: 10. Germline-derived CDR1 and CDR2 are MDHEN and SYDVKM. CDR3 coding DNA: TGTGCCAACCGGGACGGGACAGGGTTTGGCTACACCTTC. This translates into CANRDGTGFGYTF.

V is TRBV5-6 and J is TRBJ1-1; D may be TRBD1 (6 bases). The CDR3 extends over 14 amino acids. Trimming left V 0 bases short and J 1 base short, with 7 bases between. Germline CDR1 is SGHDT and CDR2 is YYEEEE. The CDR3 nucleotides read TGTGCCAGCAGCTTGGACAGGGAGAACACTGAAGCTTTCTTT. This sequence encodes CASSLDRENTEAFF.

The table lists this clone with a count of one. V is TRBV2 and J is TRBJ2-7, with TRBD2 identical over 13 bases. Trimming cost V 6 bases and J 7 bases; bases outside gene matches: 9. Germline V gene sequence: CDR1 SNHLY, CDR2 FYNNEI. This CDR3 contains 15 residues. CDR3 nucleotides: TGTGCCAGCAGGCCAGGACTAGCGGGAGTTGGAGAGCAGTACTTC. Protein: CASRPGLAGVGEQYF.

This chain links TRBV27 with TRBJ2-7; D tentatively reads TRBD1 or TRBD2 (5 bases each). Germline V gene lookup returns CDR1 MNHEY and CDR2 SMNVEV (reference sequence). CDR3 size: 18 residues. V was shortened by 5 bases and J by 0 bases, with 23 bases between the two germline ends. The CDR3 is CASSMHRAGASYSYEQYF. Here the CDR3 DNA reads TGTGCCAGCAGTATGCACAGAGCCGGGGCTTCATACTCCTACGAGCAGTACTTC.

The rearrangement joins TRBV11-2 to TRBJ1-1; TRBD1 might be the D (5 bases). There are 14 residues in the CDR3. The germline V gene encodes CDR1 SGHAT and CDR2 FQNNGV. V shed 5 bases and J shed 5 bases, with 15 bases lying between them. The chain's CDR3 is CASSEQATGTEAFF. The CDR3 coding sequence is TGTGCCAGCAGCGAACAGGCCACTGGGACTGAAGCTTTCTTT.

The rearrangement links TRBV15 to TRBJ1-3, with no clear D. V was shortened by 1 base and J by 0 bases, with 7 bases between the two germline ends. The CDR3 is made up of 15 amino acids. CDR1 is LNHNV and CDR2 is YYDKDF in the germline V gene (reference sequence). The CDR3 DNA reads TGTGCCACCAGCAGAGCGGGGAGCTCTGGAAACACCATATATTTT. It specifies CATSRAGSSGNTIYF. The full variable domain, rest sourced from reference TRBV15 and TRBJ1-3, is DAMVIQNPRYQVTQFGKPVTLSCSQTLNHNVMYWYQQKSSQAPKLLFHYYDKDFNNEADTPDNFQSRRPNTSFCFLDIRSPGLGDTAMYLCATSRAGSSGNTIYFGEGSWLTVV.

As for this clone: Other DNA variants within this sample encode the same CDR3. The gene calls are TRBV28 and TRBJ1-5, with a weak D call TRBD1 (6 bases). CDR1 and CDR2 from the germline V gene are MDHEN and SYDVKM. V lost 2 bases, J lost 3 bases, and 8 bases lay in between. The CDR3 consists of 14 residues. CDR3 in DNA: TGTGCCAGCAGTTTAACAGGGAACAATCAGCCCCAGCATTTT. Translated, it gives CASSLTGNNQPQHF.

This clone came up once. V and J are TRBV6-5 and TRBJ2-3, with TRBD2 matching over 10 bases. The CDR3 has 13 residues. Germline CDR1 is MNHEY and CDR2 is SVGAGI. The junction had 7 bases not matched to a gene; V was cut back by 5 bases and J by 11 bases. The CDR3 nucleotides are TGTGCCAGCAGTCCACGCTTAGCGGGGGGGCAGTATTTT. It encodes CASSPRLAGGQYF.

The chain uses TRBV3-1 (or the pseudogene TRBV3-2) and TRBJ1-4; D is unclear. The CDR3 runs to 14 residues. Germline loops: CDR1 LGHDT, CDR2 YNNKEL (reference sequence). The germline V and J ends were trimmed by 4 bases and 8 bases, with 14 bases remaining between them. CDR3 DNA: TGTGCCAGCAGCCTTGGGGTCGGGGAGGAAAAACTGTTTTTT. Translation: CASSLGVGEEKLFF.

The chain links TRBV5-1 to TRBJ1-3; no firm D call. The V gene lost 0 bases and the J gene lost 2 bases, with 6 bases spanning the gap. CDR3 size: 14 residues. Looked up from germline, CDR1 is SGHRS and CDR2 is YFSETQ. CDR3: CASSLDGAGNTIYF. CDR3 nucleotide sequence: TGCGCCAGCAGCTTGGACGGGGCTGGAAACACCATATATTTT.

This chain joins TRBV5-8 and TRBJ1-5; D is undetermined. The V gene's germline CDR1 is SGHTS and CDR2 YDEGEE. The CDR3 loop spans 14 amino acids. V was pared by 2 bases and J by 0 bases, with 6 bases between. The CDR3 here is CASSLIYSNQPQHF. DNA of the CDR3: TGTGCCAGCAGCTTAATCTATAGCAATCAGCCCCAGCATTTT.

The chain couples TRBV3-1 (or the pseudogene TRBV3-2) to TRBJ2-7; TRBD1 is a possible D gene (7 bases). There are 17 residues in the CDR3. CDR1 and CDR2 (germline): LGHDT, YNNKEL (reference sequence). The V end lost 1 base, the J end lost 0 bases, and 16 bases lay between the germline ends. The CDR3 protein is CASSQGFGRGDSYEQYF. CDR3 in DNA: TGTGCCAGCAGCCAAGGTTTCGGCAGGGGGGACTCCTACGAGCAGTACTTC.

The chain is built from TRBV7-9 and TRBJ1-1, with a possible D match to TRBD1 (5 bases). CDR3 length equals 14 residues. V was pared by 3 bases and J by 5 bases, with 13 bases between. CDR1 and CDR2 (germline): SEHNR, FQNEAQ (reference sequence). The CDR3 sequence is CASSFDHGGTEAFF. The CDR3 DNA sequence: TGTGCCAGCAGCTTCGACCATGGGGGAACTGAAGCTTTCTTT.

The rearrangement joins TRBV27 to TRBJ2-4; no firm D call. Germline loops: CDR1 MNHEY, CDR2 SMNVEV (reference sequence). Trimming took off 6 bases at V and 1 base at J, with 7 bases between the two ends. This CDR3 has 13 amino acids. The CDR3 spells CASRLGAKNIQYF. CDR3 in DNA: TGTGCCAGCAGGTTAGGGGCCAAAAACATTCAGTACTTC.

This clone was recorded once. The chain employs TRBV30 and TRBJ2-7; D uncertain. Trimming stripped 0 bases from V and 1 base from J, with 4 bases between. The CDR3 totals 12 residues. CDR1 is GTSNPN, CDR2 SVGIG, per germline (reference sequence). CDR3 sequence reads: CAWSVRSYEQYF. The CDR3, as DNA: TGTGCCTGGAGTGTACGGTCCTACGAGCAGTACTTC.

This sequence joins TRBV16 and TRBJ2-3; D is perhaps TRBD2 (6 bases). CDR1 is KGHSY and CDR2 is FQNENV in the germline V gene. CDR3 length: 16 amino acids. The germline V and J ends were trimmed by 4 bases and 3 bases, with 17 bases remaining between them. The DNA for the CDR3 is TGTGCCAGCAGCCCTGTTCGGGGGTCTAGGACAGATACGCAGTATTTT. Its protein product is CASSPVRGSRTDTQYF.

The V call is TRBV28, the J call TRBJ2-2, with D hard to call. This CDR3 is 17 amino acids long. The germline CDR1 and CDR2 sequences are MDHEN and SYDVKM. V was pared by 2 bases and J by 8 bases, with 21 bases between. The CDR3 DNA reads TGTGCCAGCAGTTTACCAAATCCGGGTCTCCAACAAGGGGAGCTGTTTTTT. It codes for CASSLPNPGLQQGELFF.

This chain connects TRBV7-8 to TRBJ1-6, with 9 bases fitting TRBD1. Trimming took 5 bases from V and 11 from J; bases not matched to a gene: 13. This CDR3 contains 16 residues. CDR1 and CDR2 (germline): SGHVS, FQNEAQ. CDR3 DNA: TGTGCCAGCAGCCCAAATTTGGGGACAGGGTGGACACCCCTCCACTTT. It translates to CASSPNLGTGWTPLHF.

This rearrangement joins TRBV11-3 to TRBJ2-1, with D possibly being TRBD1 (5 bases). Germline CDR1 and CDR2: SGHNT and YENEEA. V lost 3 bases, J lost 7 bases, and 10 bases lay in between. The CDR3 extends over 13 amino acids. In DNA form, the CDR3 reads TGTGCCAGCAGCTTGGCAGGGTGGAATGAGCAGTTCTTC. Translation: CASSLAGWNEQFF.

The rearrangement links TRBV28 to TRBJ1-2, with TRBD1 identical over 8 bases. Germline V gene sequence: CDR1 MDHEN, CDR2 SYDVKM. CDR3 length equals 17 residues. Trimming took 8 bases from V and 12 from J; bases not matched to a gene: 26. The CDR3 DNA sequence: TGTGCCAGCGCTGTTTATAGGGGAGAGGCAGGGGGCCCCGAGGACACCTTC. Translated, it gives CASAVYRGEAGGPEDTF.

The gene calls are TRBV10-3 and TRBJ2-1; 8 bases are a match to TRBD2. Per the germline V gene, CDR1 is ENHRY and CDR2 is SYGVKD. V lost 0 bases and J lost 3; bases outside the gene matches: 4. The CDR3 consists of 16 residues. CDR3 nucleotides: TGTGCCATCAGTGAGTCAGGAGCGGGGGTCTACAATGAGCAGTTCTTC. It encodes CAISESGAGVYNEQFF.